Listed below are T cell receptor beta chains from one sample, sequenced in a study of blood T cell repertoires in COVID-19. The protocol was immunoSEQ multiplex PCR, while the TCRdb copy is restricted to in-frame clones and leaves out a portion. The data contain 250,000 to 350,000 clones, 90% of them seen just once; the ten biggest clones take up 4% to 5.5%. The source material was PBMCs or T cells enriched from blood (not recorded which). These TCRs come from a woman younger than 35 with acute COVID-19. Each CDR3 is given with its conserved first and last residue. The D gene is left open where the match is weak. Expanded clones are given a class, and other clones once, few, many or no size at all.

j_call,d_call,v_call,clone_size,cdr3_nt,cdr3_aa
TRBJ2-7,.,TRBV28,.,TGTGCCATCGAGGGTGTCGAACGCGAGCAGTACTTC,CAIEGVEREQYF
TRBJ1-6,.,TRBV2,.,TGTGCCAGCAGGAGACAGCTACTTTCACCCCTCCACTTT,CASRRQLLSPLHF
TRBJ1-2,.,TRBV19,.,TGTGCCAGTAGGGGTGGCGGGAGGCGCTACACCTTC,CASRGGGRRYTF
TRBJ2-5,TRBD2,TRBV7-9,once,TGTGCCAGCACCCCCGCGGCTAGCGGGAGGTCTGGGGAGACCCAGTACTTC,CASTPAASGRSGETQYF
TRBJ1-2,TRBD1,TRBV6-5,.,TGTGCCAGCAGTTTCTCCGGACAGGGGGACGACTATGGCTACACCTTC,CASSFSGQGDDYGYTF
TRBJ2-5,.,TRBV25-1,.,TGTGCCAGCAGTGAAAACAGGGCTCAAGAGACCCAGTACTTC,CASSENRAQETQYF
TRBJ1-5,TRBD1,TRBV6-5,.,TGTGCCAGCAGTAGGGGACAGGGGGTGGGGCCCCAGCATTTT,CASSRGQGVGPQHF
TRBJ1-2,TRBD1,TRBV3-1/TRBV3-2,.,TGTGCCAGCAGCCAAGAGAAGGACAGGCGAGTTGATGGCTACACCTTC,CASSQEKDRRVDGYTF
TRBJ1-4,TRBD1,TRBV10-3,.,TGTGCCATCAGCGGCGGACAGGGCGCCGAAAAACTGTTTTTT,CAISGGQGAEKLFF
TRBJ1-4,TRBD1,TRBV5-1,.,TGCGCCAGCAGCTCCCTGACAGGGGGTGAGGAAAAACTGTTTTTT,CASSSLTGGEEKLFF
TRBJ2-7,TRBD1,TRBV28,.,TGTGCCAGCAGTCTTCAGGGGGCGATCGCTTACGAGCAGTACTTC,CASSLQGAIAYEQYF
TRBJ2-1,TRBD2,TRBV11-2,.,TGTGCCAGCAGCCTCCTAGCGGGGGTAAACAATGAGCAGTTCTTC,CASSLLAGVNNEQFF
TRBJ2-1,.,TRBV24-1,.,TGTGCCACCAGTGATTTGGAGGGAGGCAATGAGCAGTTCTTC,CATSDLEGGNEQFF
TRBJ1-1,.,TRBV4-1,.,TGCGCCAGCAGCCAAGAGGGGGGGGTCGGTGAAGCTTTCTTT,CASSQEGGVGEAFF
TRBJ2-7,.,TRBV28,.,TGTGCCAGCACAGGGTCCTACGAGCAGTACTTC,CASTGSYEQYF
TRBJ2-7,.,TRBV6-5,.,TGTGCCAGCACCGACTGGGAGCAGTACTTC,CASTDWEQYF
TRBJ2-7,TRBD2,TRBV10-3,.,TGTGCCATCAGTGCACTAGCGTCCTACGAGCAGTACTTC,CAISALASYEQYF
TRBJ2-1,TRBD2,TRBV28,few,TGTGCCAGCAGTTTCGCCGGCGGGAGAGGCGAGCAGTTCTTC,CASSFAGGRGEQFF
TRBJ1-2,.,TRBV7-9,.,TGTGCCAGCAGCAACACTCAAGGACTTGGCTACACCTTC,CASSNTQGLGYTF
TRBJ2-1,TRBD2,TRBV11-2,.,TGTGCCAGCAGCTTAGGACTAGCGGGAACGTTTAATGAGCAGTTCTTC,CASSLGLAGTFNEQFF
TRBJ1-1,TRBD1,TRBV2,.,TGTGCCAGCACCCCCCGGACAGGGAGGGGCACTGAAGCTTTCTTT,CASTPRTGRGTEAFF
TRBJ2-2,TRBD1,TRBV11-3,few,TGTGCCAGCAGCGCCGGGACAGGGGGCCCCGGGGAGCTGTTTTTT,CASSAGTGGPGELFF
TRBJ2-1,TRBD2,TRBV24-1,.,TGTGCCACCAGTGATTTGCAGGAATCTAGCGGGAGTCAGGAGCAGTTCTTC,CATSDLQESSGSQEQFF
TRBJ2-6,.,TRBV11-2,once,TGTGCCAGCAGCTTCCAGGCGGGGGCGGATGGGGCCAACGTCCTGACTTTC,CASSFQAGADGANVLTF